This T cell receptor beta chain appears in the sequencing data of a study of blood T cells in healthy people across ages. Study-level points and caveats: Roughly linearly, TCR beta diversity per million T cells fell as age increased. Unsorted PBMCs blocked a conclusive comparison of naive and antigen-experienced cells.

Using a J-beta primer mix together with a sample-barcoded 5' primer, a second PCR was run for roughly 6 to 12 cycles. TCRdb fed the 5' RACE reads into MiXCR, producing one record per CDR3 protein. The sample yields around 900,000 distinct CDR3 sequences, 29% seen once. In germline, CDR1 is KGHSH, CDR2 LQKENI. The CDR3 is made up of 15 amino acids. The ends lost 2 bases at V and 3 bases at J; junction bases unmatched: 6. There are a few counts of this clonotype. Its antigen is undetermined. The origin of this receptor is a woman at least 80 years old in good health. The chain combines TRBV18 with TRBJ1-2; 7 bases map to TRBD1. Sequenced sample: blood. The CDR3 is CASSPEAGGDYGYTF. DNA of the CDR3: TGTGCCAGCTCACCAGAGGCAGGGGGTGACTATGGCTACACCTTC.